The next 21 T cell receptor beta chains were all read from a single sample in a study of cytomegalovirus exposure and HLA in healthy donors. Researchers ran the PCR with 60 Vbeta and 13 Jbeta primers. Profiling relied on immunoSEQ multiplex PCR, and the TCRdb table lists in-frame clones only, not all of them. This table holds some 170,000 clones, over 70% found once. The sequencing sample was made of PBMCs. These receptors were taken from a male donor in good health and CMV-seronegative.

CDR3 nucleotides: TGTGCCAGCAGTTACTCTGAAACTAGCTGGGACGAGCAGTACTTC. Translating it yields CASSYSETSWDEQYF. The rearrangement uses TRBV6-5 and TRBJ2-5, with D possibly being TRBD2 (6 bases). TRBJ2-7 matches the DNA end more closely, so the J call is doubtful. The CDR3 totals 15 residues. The germline gives CDR1 MNHEY, CDR2 SVGAGI.

The chain couples TRBV13 to TRBJ1-1; tentatively, D is TRBD1 (6 bases). The CDR3 loop spans 14 amino acids. V lost 0 bases to trimming and J lost 1 base, with 6 bases between them. Germline V gives CDR1 PRHDT, CDR2 FYEKMQ (reference sequence). The CDR3: CASSLGGQNTEAFF. The CDR3 nucleotides read TGTGCCAGCAGCTTAGGGGGACAGAACACTGAAGCTTTCTTT.

V gene TRBV25-1 combines with J gene TRBJ2-1; TRBD2 might be the D (5 bases). CDR1 is MGHDK and CDR2 is SYGVNS in the germline V gene. Trimming shortened V by 10 bases and J by 7 bases, and 20 bases separated the two germline ends. CDR3 length: 14 residues. The chain's CDR3 is CATSQMVARNEQFF. CDR3 coding DNA: TGTGCCACCTCCCAGATGGTAGCGAGGAATGAGCAGTTCTTC.

The rearrangement joins TRBV27 to TRBJ1-5, with D uncertain. This CDR3 spans 12 amino acids. V shed 3 bases and J shed 3 bases, with 3 bases lying between them. Germline CDR1 MNHEY, CDR2 SMNVEV (reference sequence). CDR3 nucleotide sequence: TGTGCCAGCAGTTTCAACAATCAGCCCCAGCATTTT. This encodes CASSFNNQPQHF.

This clone showed up just once. The chain carries TRBV28 and TRBJ1-2; TRBD1 agrees at 7 bases. CDR3 length: 15 residues. Germline V gene sequence: CDR1 MDHEN, CDR2 SYDVKM. Unmatched junction bases numbered 6, after V lost 1 base and J lost 4 bases. The CDR3 region has the DNA TGTGCCAGCAGTTTATCGGCAGGGGGAGTCTATGGCTACACCTTC. Amino acid sequence: CASSLSAGGVYGYTF.

This clone was seen a handful of times. V usage is TRBV6-6 and J usage is TRBJ2-7; possible D gene TRBD1, 6 bases. Trimming pared 8 bases from V and 5 bases from J, leaving 16 bases between. Germline CDR1 and CDR2: MNHNY and SVGAGI (reference sequence). CDR3 length: 13 amino acids. CDR3 nucleotides: TGTGCCAGCGGACCCCTCACAGGGAACGAGCAGTACTTC. It specifies CASGPLTGNEQYF.

The V gene is TRBV27, the J gene TRBJ2-7; D gene ambiguous. Germline CDR1 is MNHEY and CDR2 is SMNVEV (reference sequence). Trimming pared 5 bases from V and 0 bases from J, leaving 11 bases between. The CDR3 contains 14 residues. The CDR3 reads CASSPTWSSYEQYF. The DNA for the CDR3 is TGTGCCAGCAGTCCAACCTGGAGCTCCTACGAGCAGTACTTC.

This clone showed up just once. The V and J genes are TRBV19 and TRBJ2-3; 10 bases align to TRBD1. Germline assignment: CDR1 LNHDA and CDR2 SQIVND (reference sequence). This CDR3 region has 13 residues. Trimming at V came to 8 bases and at J to 6 bases, leaving 5 bases not matched to a gene. The CDR3 reads CASVDRGLDTQYF. The CDR3 nucleotides are TGTGCCAGTGTTGACAGGGGGCTGGATACGCAGTATTTT.

The chain uses TRBV28 and TRBJ2-7, with 7 bases that match TRBD2. CDR1 is MDHEN and CDR2 is SYDVKM in the germline V gene. CDR3 length equals 15 residues. Trimming removed 2 bases from V and 4 bases from J; junction bases left unmatched: 8. Here the CDR3 DNA reads TGTGCCAGCAGTTTAAGGCGGGAGTTAGTATACGAGCAGTACTTC. Amino acids: CASSLRRELVYEQYF.

The rearrangement uses TRBV6-5 and TRBJ2-1; tentative D call: TRBD2 (7 bases). Germline CDR1 reads MNHEY; CDR2 reads SVGAGI. CDR3 length: 15 amino acids. The V gene lost 4 bases and the J gene lost 7 bases, with 17 bases spanning the gap. The CDR3 sequence is CASSSRGGGRNEQFF. CDR3 coding DNA: TGTGCCAGCAGTTCCCGAGGGGGGGGGCGTAATGAGCAGTTCTTC.

The rearrangement uses TRBV4-1 and TRBJ1-1; TRBD1 matches 8 bases. Trimming cost V 1 base and J 5 bases; bases outside gene matches: 6. The germline V gene has CDR1 MGHRA and CDR2 YSYEKL. There are 15 residues in the CDR3. CDR3 amino acids: CASSQGRGRLTEAFF. The DNA for the CDR3 is TGCGCCAGCAGCCAAGGCAGGGGGCGGCTTACTGAAGCTTTCTTT.

About this clone: This specimen includes other DNA sequences encoding the same CDR3. V and J are TRBV15 and TRBJ1-6, with TRBD1 matching over 7 bases. Germline V CDR1 and CDR2: LNHNV, YYDKDF (reference sequence). J was trimmed by 7 bases and V by 3 bases; bases with no gene match: 6. The CDR3 has 15 amino acids. The CDR3 sequence is CATSSTGQTNSPLHF. DNA of the CDR3: TGTGCCACCAGCAGTACGGGACAGACGAATTCACCCCTCCACTTT.

The J gene is TRBJ2-2, the V gene TRBV29-1, with D unresolved. The ends were cut back, 6 bases at V and 9 bases at J, with 17 bases in the middle. The CDR3 has 13 amino acids. In germline, CDR1 is SQVTM, CDR2 ANQGSEA. CDR3 residues: CSVLDLSLRELFF. DNA for the CDR3: TGCAGCGTCCTTGACTTAAGTCTGAGGGAGCTGTTTTTT.

This clone was observed a handful of times. This chain connects TRBV7-8 to TRBJ2-1; 14 nucleotides agree with TRBD2. Germline CDR1 is SGHVS and CDR2 is FQNEAQ. The CDR3 length is 18 residues. V lost 5 bases to trimming and J lost 3 bases; unmatched junction nucleotides: 9. The CDR3 DNA follows: TGTGCCAGCAGCGGACCGGGACTAGCGGGAGAGGACTACAATGAGCAGTTCTTC. Its protein is CASSGPGLAGEDYNEQFF. The whole variable domain, filled in from reference TRBV7-8 and TRBJ2-1, reads GAGVSQSPRYKVAKRGQDVALRCDPISGHVSLFWYQQALGQGPEFLTYFQNEAQLDKSGLPSDRFFAERPEGSVSTLKIQRTQQEDSAVYLCASSGPGLAGEDYNEQFFGPGTRLTVL.

V gene TRBV5-4 combines with J gene TRBJ2-3; 10 bases fit TRBD2. V was clipped by 4 bases and J by 6 bases; unmatched bases: 8. This CDR3 region has 15 residues. Germline V lookup: CDR1 SGHNT, CDR2 YYREEE (reference sequence). The CDR3 nucleotides read TGTGCCAGCAGCCCTGGGGTTAGCGGGGGGGATACGCAGTATTTT. Encoded protein: CASSPGVSGGDTQYF. Variable domain in full (rest from reference TRBV5-4 and TRBJ2-3): ETGVTQSPTHLIKTRGQQVTLRCSSQSGHNTVSWYQQALGQGPQFIFQYYREEENGRGNFPPRFSGLQFPNYSSELNVNALELDDSALYLCASSPGVSGGDTQYFGPGTRLTVL.

V is TRBV30 and J is TRBJ2-4, with TRBD2 as a possible D gene (6 bases). V lost 1 base and J lost 0, with 10 bases in between. Germline CDR1 and CDR2: GTSNPN and SVGIG (reference sequence). The CDR3 covers 15 residues. The CDR3 reads CAWSGTTVAKNIQYF. CDR3 DNA sequence: TGTGCCTGGAGTGGGACTACCGTAGCCAAAAACATTCAGTACTTC.

The chain is built from TRBV5-5 and TRBJ1-3; unclear D gene. The CDR3 loop spans 14 amino acids. CDR1 is SGHKS and CDR2 is YYEKEE in the germline V gene (reference sequence). Trimming cost V 0 bases and J 0 bases, with 4 bases left between them. DNA of the CDR3: TGTGCCAGCAGCTTGGGTTACTCTGGAAACACCATATATTTT. Protein product: CASSLGYSGNTIYF.

The V call is TRBV5-1, the J call TRBJ2-6; TRBD2 matches at 9 bases. This CDR3 region has 19 residues. Germline CDR1 is SGHRS and CDR2 is YFSETQ. V lost 2 bases and J lost 3; bases outside the gene matches: 12. CDR3 DNA: TGCGCCAGCAGCTTCCTCGGGGTAGCGGGAGTTAGTGGGGCCAACGTCCTGACTTTC. It codes for CASSFLGVAGVSGANVLTF.

The rearrangement joins TRBV5-1 to TRBJ2-3; D gene ambiguous. V was clipped by 4 bases and J by 6 bases, with 21 bases between them. The CDR3 has 16 amino acids. The V gene's germline CDR1 is SGHRS and CDR2 YFSETQ. DNA for the CDR3: TGCGCCAGCAGCCCCCCTCTGGCCCTAGAGGTGGATACGCAGTATTTT. This encodes CASSPPLALEVDTQYF.

This chain uses TRBV5-1 with TRBJ1-2; 7 bases align to TRBD1. The CDR3 runs to 15 residues. After removal of 4 bases from V and 7 bases from J, the junction contained 13 bases not matched to a gene. The germline V gene encodes CDR1 SGHRS and CDR2 YFSETQ. The CDR3 loop is CASSGNRQGDSGYTF. CDR3 in DNA: TGCGCCAGCAGCGGGAATAGACAGGGAGACAGTGGCTACACCTTC.

This clone appeared a few times. The chain uses TRBV19 and TRBJ1-5; D unresolved. This CDR3 spans 16 amino acids. The V end lost 3 bases, the J end lost 0 bases, and 12 bases lay between the germline ends. The germline CDR1 and CDR2 sequences are LNHDA and SQIVND (reference sequence). CDR3 nucleotide sequence: TGTGCCAGTAGTATCGAGGGCAGATATAGCAATCAGCCCCAGCATTTT. It is translated as CASSIEGRYSNQPQHF.